These 9 T cell receptor beta chains came from one sample sequenced in a study of blood T cell repertoires in COVID-19. Data came from immunoSEQ multiplex PCR; TCRdb stores just in-frame clones and leaves some out. The sample lists under 300,000 clones; 85% were seen once. The sample comprised peripheral blood. Receptors originate from a human donor in a cohort sampled during active COVID-19.

The chain has TRBV18 and TRBJ1-4; 9 bases line up with TRBD1. In germline, CDR1 is KGHSH, CDR2 LQKENI. This CDR3 is built from 13 residues. V lost 3 bases to trimming and J lost 7 bases; unmatched junction nucleotides: 0. For the CDR3, the DNA is TGTGCCAGCTCACCGGGACAGGGTGAAAAACTGTTTTTT. Protein product: CASSPGQGEKLFF.

V and J are TRBV7-9 and TRBJ1-1; tentative D call: TRBD1 (5 bases). CDR1 and CDR2 from the germline V gene are SEHNR and FQNEAQ (reference sequence). V dropped 1 base and J dropped 8 bases, with 11 bases sitting between them. The CDR3 spans 13 residues. CDR3 sequence: CASSLVQAGEAFF. The DNA of the CDR3 is TGTGCCAGCAGCTTAGTACAGGCCGGGGAAGCTTTCTTT.

This chain links TRBV6-5 with TRBJ1-2; the D gene is possibly TRBD1 (5 bases). The CDR3 runs 13 residues. Germline V gene sequence: CDR1 MNHEY, CDR2 SVGAGI. V gave up 9 bases and J gave up 4 bases, with 15 bases separating them. The chain's CDR3 is CASKPDGGYGYTF. In nucleotides, the CDR3 is TGTGCCAGTAAGCCCGACGGGGGCTATGGCTACACCTTC.

The chain couples TRBV6-5 to TRBJ1-1; D perhaps matches TRBD1 (5 bases). Trimming left V 7 bases short and J 9 bases short, with 12 bases between. CDR3 length: 11 amino acids. Germline-derived CDR1 and CDR2 are MNHEY and SVGAGI. This CDR3 reads CASTTGGKAFF. In DNA form, the CDR3 reads TGTGCCAGCACCACGGGGGGAAAAGCTTTCTTT.

The V call is TRBV18, the J call TRBJ2-7; D may be TRBD1 (5 bases). Deletions cut 3 bases from V and 3 bases from J, with 9 bases between. The CDR3 is made up of 13 amino acids. Germline-derived CDR1 and CDR2 are KGHSH and LQKENI. The CDR3 loop reads CASSPGRNYEQYF. CDR3 DNA: TGTGCCAGCTCACCGGGGCGAAACTACGAGCAGTACTTC.

This clone occurred a few times. This sequence joins TRBV9 and TRBJ2-6; TRBD1 matches 7 bases. V shed 5 bases, J shed 0 bases, and the junction held 5 bases outside the gene matches. There are 16 residues in the CDR3. Germline V gives CDR1 SGDLS, CDR2 YYNGEE. CDR3 amino acids: CASREGQSSGANVLTF. The DNA for the CDR3 is TGTGCCAGCAGAGAGGGACAGAGCTCTGGGGCCAACGTCCTGACTTTC.

The V and J genes are TRBV14 and TRBJ2-6; D might be TRBD1 (5 bases). CDR1 SGHDN and CDR2 FVKESK come from the germline V gene. CDR3 length: 19 residues. V shed 0 bases and J shed 1 base, with 16 bases lying between them. The CDR3 DNA follows: TGTGCCAGCAGCCAAGATGCCAGGGTCTATGAGTCTGGGGCCAACGTCCTGACTTTC. Translation: CASSQDARVYESGANVLTF.

V is TRBV6-6 and J is TRBJ2-1, with D possibly being TRBD1 (5 bases). Germline lookup yields CDR1 MNHNY and CDR2 SVGAGI (reference sequence). Trimming pared 5 bases from V and 5 bases from J, leaving 10 bases between. CDR3 length: 13 residues. For the CDR3, the DNA is TGTGCCAGCAGTGGGTTAGGGGACAATGAGCAGTTCTTC. Translating it yields CASSGLGDNEQFF.

The chain links TRBV6-5 to TRBJ2-3; possible D gene TRBD2, 5 bases. Germline lookup yields CDR1 MNHEY and CDR2 SVGAGI. The CDR3 spans 13 residues. V dropped 9 bases and J dropped 2 bases, with 12 bases sitting between them. CDR3 region: CASAGIITDTQYF. The CDR3 coding sequence is TGTGCCAGTGCCGGGATCATCACAGATACGCAGTATTTT.